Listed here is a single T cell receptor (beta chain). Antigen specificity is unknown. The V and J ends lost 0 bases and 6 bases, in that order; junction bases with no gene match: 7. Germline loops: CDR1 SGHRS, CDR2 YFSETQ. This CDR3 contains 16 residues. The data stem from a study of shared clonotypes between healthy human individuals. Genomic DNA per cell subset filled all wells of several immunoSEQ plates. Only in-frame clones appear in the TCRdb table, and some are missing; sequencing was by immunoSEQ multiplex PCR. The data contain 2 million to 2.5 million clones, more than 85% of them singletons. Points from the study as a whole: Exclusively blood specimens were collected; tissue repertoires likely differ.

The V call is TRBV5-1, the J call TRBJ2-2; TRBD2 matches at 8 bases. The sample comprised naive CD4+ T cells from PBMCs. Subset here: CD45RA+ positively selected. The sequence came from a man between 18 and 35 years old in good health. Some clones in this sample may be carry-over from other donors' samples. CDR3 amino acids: CASSLEAGGRAGELFF. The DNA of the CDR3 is TGCGCCAGCAGCTTGGAGGCGGGAGGTCGGGCCGGGGAGCTGTTTTTT.